The 32 T cell receptor beta chains reported below all come from one sample, sequenced in a study of T cell responses to AZD1222 COVID-19 vaccine. Clones were sequenced by immunoSEQ multiplex PCR, and TCRdb holds only the in-frame ones, with some missing. The table shows 90,000 to 130,000 clones, with roughly 90% occurring only once. Sequences were derived from peripheral blood, sampled 28 days after the second AZD1222 dose. The receptors derive from an adult who received the AZD1222 COVID-19 vaccine.

CDR3 sequence: CASSIGQDTDTQYF. CDR3 nucleotides: TGTGCCAGCAGCATCGGACAGGACACAGATACGCAGTATTTT. The chain combines TRBV9 with TRBJ2-3, with 7 bases matching TRBD1. Germline V gene data show CDR1 as SGDLS and CDR2 as YYNGEE. This CDR3 has 14 amino acids. J was trimmed by 2 bases and V by 4 bases; bases with no gene match: 4.

The CDR3 nucleotides are TGTGCCAGCAGCTTGACAGGTTCCTATGGCTACACCTTC. Translation: CASSLTGSYGYTF. The V and J genes are TRBV12-3 or TRBV12-4 and TRBJ1-2; tentatively, D is TRBD1 (6 bases). This CDR3 is built from 13 residues. Trimming removed 6 bases from V and 4 bases from J, with 12 bases in between.

CDR3 protein: CATSRDQVGRDNEQFF. Written as DNA, the CDR3 is TGTGCCACCAGCAGAGATCAGGTGGGTCGGGACAATGAGCAGTTCTTC. The chain employs TRBV15 and TRBJ2-1, with D hard to call. Looked up from germline, CDR1 is LNHNV and CDR2 is YYDKDF (reference sequence). The CDR3 loop spans 16 amino acids. Trimming removed 0 bases at V and 5 bases at J, with 14 bases between.

This chain links TRBV6-6 with TRBJ1-5, with D unresolved. The CDR3 is made up of 11 amino acids. CDR1 MNHNY and CDR2 SVGAGI come from the germline V gene (reference sequence). V shed 6 bases and J shed 4 bases, with 4 bases lying between them. CDR3 nucleotides: TGTGCCAGCAGGGCAAATCAGCCCCAGCATTTT. This sequence encodes CASRANQPQHF.

The chain couples TRBV5-4 to TRBJ2-3, with 12 nucleotides matching TRBD2. This CDR3 comprises 16 residues. Germline V gene sequence: CDR1 SGHNT, CDR2 YYREEE (reference sequence). The V and J ends lost 3 bases and 2 bases, in that order; junction bases with no gene match: 4. Written as DNA, the CDR3 is TGTGCCAGCAGCTCGCTAGCGGGGGGGATCACAGATACGCAGTATTTT. The encoded protein is CASSSLAGGITDTQYF.

The table lists this clone with a count of one. V usage is TRBV6-5 and J usage is TRBJ2-2, with TRBD1 matching 7 bases. Germline V CDR1 and CDR2: MNHEY, SVGAGI. Germline trimming cut 2 bases from V and 2 bases from J; bases unmatched to any gene: 5. The length of the CDR3 is 16 residues. This chain's CDR3 is CASSYTWTGNTGELFF. In DNA form, the CDR3 reads TGTGCCAGCAGTTACACCTGGACAGGCAACACCGGGGAGCTGTTTTTT.

The chain carries TRBV3-1 (or the pseudogene TRBV3-2) and TRBJ2-5; the D gene is possibly TRBD2 (6 bases). Germline CDR1 LGHDT, CDR2 YNNKEL (reference sequence). The length of the CDR3 is 15 residues. Trimming shortened V by 1 base and J by 0 bases, and 9 bases separated the two germline ends. CDR3 DNA: TGTGCCAGCAGCCAAGGTCGGGGGTACCAAGAGACCCAGTACTTC. Amino acid sequence: CASSQGRGYQETQYF.

Notes on this clone: The junction differs from germline at one of its ends, possibly a read error. This chain joins TRBV7-7 and TRBJ1-1, with D unclear. The CDR3 consists of 20 residues. Looked up from germline, CDR1 is SSHAT and CDR2 is FNYEAQ (reference sequence). The CDR3 here is CASSPPQGRIRQPVRTEAFF. The CDR3 coding sequence is TGTGCTAGCAGCCCCCCCCAAGGCCGAATTAGGCAACCAGTACGGACTGAAGCTTTCTTT.

This chain uses TRBV28 with TRBJ1-1, with 8 positions matching TRBD1. V was clipped by 1 base and J by 5 bases; unmatched bases: 6. Germline V gene data show CDR1 as MDHEN and CDR2 as SYDVKM. The CDR3 contains 15 residues. CDR3 nucleotide sequence: TGTGCCAGCAGTTTATTCTCTACAGGGGGGACTGAAGCTTTCTTT. This encodes CASSLFSTGGTEAFF.

The rearrangement links TRBV7-3 to TRBJ2-5, with D tentatively TRBD2 (5 bases). Germline CDR1 SGHTA, CDR2 FQGTGA. V lost 5 bases and J lost 1, with 14 bases in between. The CDR3 has 15 residues. CDR3 nucleotides: TGTGCCAGCAGCCCCCGGGGAACACTCCAAGAGACCCAGTACTTC. Translating it yields CASSPRGTLQETQYF.

V usage is TRBV27 and J usage is TRBJ2-7; D is possibly TRBD2 (5 bases). CDR1 is MNHEY and CDR2 is SMNVEV in the germline V gene (reference sequence). The V gene lost 2 bases and the J gene lost 2 bases, with 10 bases spanning the gap. CDR3 length equals 14 residues. CDR3 nucleotide sequence: TGTGCCAGCAGTTTACCCGGGAAGGCCTACGAGCAGTACTTC. Its translation: CASSLPGKAYEQYF.

The gene calls are TRBV29-1 and TRBJ2-7; no firm D call. Between the trimmed V and J ends, which lost 5 bases and 0 bases, there was a span of 14 bases. The CDR3 has 14 residues. CDR1 is SQVTM and CDR2 is ANQGSEA in the germline V gene. The CDR3 spells CSVSPTWTSYEQYF. The CDR3, as DNA: TGCAGCGTTTCCCCTACTTGGACCTCCTACGAGCAGTACTTC.

The rearrangement links TRBV5-6 to TRBJ1-2; no definite D call. CDR3 length equals 15 residues. The V and J ends lost 0 bases and 2 bases respectively, with 11 bases between them. In germline, CDR1 is SGHDT, CDR2 YYEEEE. CDR3 amino acids: CASSLVPLGNYGYTF. The CDR3 DNA sequence: TGTGCCAGCAGCTTGGTGCCTCTGGGGAACTATGGCTACACCTTC.

The genes are TRBV5-1 and TRBJ1-5; a weak D match, TRBD1 (6 bases). V lost 4 bases and J lost 7, with 18 bases in between. Germline CDR1 SGHRS, CDR2 YFSETQ. The CDR3 loop spans 15 amino acids. CDR3 sequence reads: CASSPEGGTGQPQHF. The CDR3 nucleotides read TGCGCCAGCAGCCCGGAGGGGGGAACGGGCCAGCCCCAGCATTTT.

The rearrangement joins TRBV5-5 to TRBJ2-3, with D perhaps TRBD1 (5 bases). The CDR3 loop spans 13 amino acids. Looked up from germline, CDR1 is SGHKS and CDR2 is YYEKEE (reference sequence). V was trimmed by 0 bases and J by 5 bases, leaving 7 bases between them. CDR3 nucleotide sequence: TGTGCCAGCAGCTTGGAAGGGGAAGATACGCAGTATTTT. As protein: CASSLEGEDTQYF.

The V and J genes are TRBV27 and TRBJ2-7; 7 bases line up with TRBD1. The CDR3 is 15 amino acids. From germline, CDR1 is MNHEY and CDR2 SMNVEV (reference sequence). Trimming cost V 6 bases and J 0 bases; bases outside gene matches: 8. CDR3 nucleotide sequence: TGTGCCAGCAGAAAGGGGGCGAAAAGCTCCTACGAGCAGTACTTC. The encoded protein is CASRKGAKSSYEQYF.

J is TRBJ1-5 and V is TRBV6-5, with D tentatively TRBD1 (5 bases). V gave up 4 bases and J gave up 2 bases, with 12 bases separating them. This CDR3 is 15 amino acids long. Germline V gene lookup returns CDR1 MNHEY and CDR2 SVGAGI. This chain's CDR3 is CASSLGPLGNQPQHF. The CDR3 coding sequence is TGTGCCAGCAGTTTGGGACCACTCGGCAATCAGCCCCAGCATTTT.

The chain combines TRBV14 with TRBJ1-4, with D possibly being TRBD1 (5 bases). The CDR3 covers 16 residues. Germline-derived CDR1 and CDR2 are SGHDN and FVKESK. V lost 5 bases to trimming and J lost 0 bases, with 13 bases between them. The CDR3 loop reads CASSGGSRTTNEKLFF. CDR3 sequence (DNA): TGTGCCAGCAGCGGGGGGAGTAGGACAACTAATGAAAAACTGTTTTTT.

This chain's CDR3 is CASWDTPNSPLHF. CDR3 nucleotides: TGTGCCTCGTGGGACACACCTAATTCACCCCTCCACTTT. The chain uses TRBV10-3 and TRBJ1-6; tentative D call: TRBD1 (6 bases). CDR3 length equals 13 residues. Trimming pared 11 bases from V and 6 bases from J, leaving 14 bases between. Germline V CDR1 and CDR2: ENHRY, SYGVKD.

The rearrangement links TRBV5-1 to TRBJ2-2, with D possibly matching TRBD1 (6 bases). V lost 2 bases and J lost 4, with 12 bases in between. The germline CDR1 and CDR2 sequences are SGHRS and YFSETQ. The CDR3 contains 15 residues. CDR3 in DNA: TGCGCCAGCAGCTTAACAGGGCATATCACCGGGGAGCTGTTTTTT. This gives the protein CASSLTGHITGELFF.

V is TRBV6-1 and J is TRBJ2-7; 8 nucleotides agree with TRBD1. CDR3 length equals 14 residues. Germline CDR1 reads MNHNS; CDR2 reads SASEGT. Trimming at V came to 2 bases and at J to 3 bases, leaving 3 bases not matched to a gene. The CDR3 loop is CASSERGQDYEQYF. CDR3 DNA sequence: TGTGCCAGCAGTGAAAGGGGACAGGACTACGAGCAGTACTTC.

The rearrangement links TRBV5-4 to TRBJ1-1, with unresolved D. CDR3 length equals 14 residues. The germline CDR1 and CDR2 sequences are SGHNT and YYREEE (reference sequence). V was shortened by 2 bases and J by 1 base, with 9 bases between the two germline ends. The CDR3 nucleotides are TGTGCCAGCAGCTTTGTCCCCCAGAACACTGAAGCTTTCTTT. This codes for CASSFVPQNTEAFF.

This clone appeared a few times. V usage is TRBV12-3 or TRBV12-4 and J usage is TRBJ2-7; no clear D gene. Trimming took off 4 bases at V and 4 bases at J, with 8 bases between the two ends. The CDR3 is made up of 12 amino acids. CDR3 region: CASSWNLYEQYF. The CDR3 DNA reads as TGTGCCAGCAGTTGGAATTTATACGAGCAGTACTTC.

This chain uses TRBV28 with TRBJ1-5; maybe TRBD1 (6 bases). Germline CDR1 MDHEN, CDR2 SYDVKM. The V gene lost 6 bases and the J gene lost 0 bases, with 21 bases spanning the gap. The length of the CDR3 is 18 residues. CDR3 in amino acids: CASRPRDILIHSNQPQHF. CDR3 in DNA: TGTGCCAGCAGACCCCGGGACATTCTAATTCATAGCAATCAGCCCCAGCATTTT.

The CDR3 region has the DNA TGTGCCAGCACTAGCGAGCTTTCCTACGAGCAGTACTTC. As protein: CASTSELSYEQYF. The chain recombines TRBV2 with TRBJ2-7; D may be TRBD2 (6 bases). This CDR3 contains 13 residues. Germline CDR1 SNHLY, CDR2 FYNNEI. The V end was cut by 7 bases, the J end by 1 base, with 11 bases between.

The chain couples TRBV11-2 to TRBJ2-7; D assignment may be TRBD1 or TRBD2 (5 bases each). Trimming pared 2 bases from V and 0 bases from J, leaving 11 bases between. This CDR3 is 15 amino acids long. Germline values: CDR1 SGHAT, CDR2 FQNNGV. The CDR3, as DNA: TGTGCCAGCAGCTTACTACGGGGCCCCTCCTACGAGCAGTACTTC. It encodes CASSLLRGPSYEQYF.

The chain links TRBV28 to TRBJ2-3; 13 bases fit TRBD2. Germline-derived CDR1 and CDR2 are MDHEN and SYDVKM. The CDR3 extends over 19 amino acids. With V trimmed by 7 bases and J by 1 base, 14 bases remained unmatched. In nucleotides, the CDR3 is TGTGCCAGCACCCCGCCCGGGACTAGCGGGATTCGGGGCACAGATACGCAGTATTTT. Its translation is CASTPPGTSGIRGTDTQYF.

This sequence joins TRBV28 and TRBJ2-7, with no clear D. The V gene's germline CDR1 is MDHEN and CDR2 SYDVKM. There are 13 residues in the CDR3. The V and J ends lost 1 base and 5 bases respectively, with 9 bases between them. This chain's CDR3 is CASSLLGYHEQYF. The CDR3 nucleotides are TGTGCCAGCAGTTTATTGGGGTACCACGAGCAGTACTTC.

The rearrangement links TRBV7-9 to TRBJ2-1; the D gene is possibly TRBD2 (6 bases). The V end was cut by 3 bases, the J end by 6 bases, with 9 bases between. The CDR3 is 13 amino acids. CDR1 and CDR2 (germline): SEHNR, FQNEAQ (reference sequence). The CDR3 DNA sequence: TGTGCCAGCAGCTTGTGGGACTCCAATGAGCAGTTCTTC. Amino acids: CASSLWDSNEQFF.

This chain connects TRBV5-1 to TRBJ1-2; possibly TRBD1 for D (5 bases). Trimming took off 0 bases at V and 0 bases at J, with 6 bases between the two ends. The germline V gene has CDR1 SGHRS and CDR2 YFSETQ. The CDR3 loop spans 14 amino acids. CDR3 region: CASSLDRTNYGYTF. The CDR3, as DNA: TGCGCCAGCAGCTTGGACAGGACTAACTATGGCTACACCTTC.

This chain uses TRBV11-2 with TRBJ1-2; D perhaps matches TRBD1 (5 bases). Germline CDR1 reads SGHAT; CDR2 reads FQNNGV. The CDR3 is 14 amino acids. Trimming pared 3 bases from V and 2 bases from J, leaving 10 bases between. CDR3 in amino acids: CASSLSGGNYGYTF. CDR3 coding DNA: TGTGCCAGCAGCTTGAGCGGGGGAAACTATGGCTACACCTTC.

This chain joins TRBV20-1 and TRBJ2-3, with D unresolved. The V gene lost 6 bases and the J gene lost 6 bases, with 10 bases spanning the gap. Germline V lookup: CDR1 DFQATT, CDR2 SNEGSKA (reference sequence). The CDR3 is made up of 11 amino acids. In nucleotides, the CDR3 is TGCAGTGCGCCACTCCGGGATACGCAGTATTTT. It yields the protein CSAPLRDTQYF.